Reported below is one T cell receptor beta chain. V shed 5 bases, J shed 4 bases, and the junction held 8 bases outside the gene matches. This CDR3 is built from 15 residues. CDR1 is SGHTA, CDR2 FQGNSA, per germline. The data belong to a study of T cell changes during pregnancy in multiple sclerosis. Only in-frame clones appear in the TCRdb table, and some are missing; sequencing was by immunoSEQ multiplex PCR. The repertoire has about 36,000 clones, more than 75% of them found once; the top ten carry approximately 0.5%. The origin of this receptor is a female donor with multiple sclerosis, enrolled in a pregnancy study. This rearrangement joins TRBV7-2 to TRBJ2-3, with TRBD1 matching 8 bases. The specimen comprised CD4+ T cells from peripheral blood mononuclear cells, sampled in the first trimester of pregnancy. For the CDR3, the DNA is TGTGCCAGCAGCCCTACGACAGGGGAGCCAGATACGCAGTATTTT. Residues: CASSPTTGEPDTQYF.